This T cell receptor (beta chain) emerged from a study of blood T cells in healthy people across ages. Primers used in a second PCR of roughly 7 to 12 cycles were a sample-barcoded 5' primer and a J-beta primer mix. Each of the cDNA molecules was tagged by a template-switch adaptor with 12 random nucleotides. TCRdb used MiXCR to reprocess the 5' RACE reads, holding one entry per CDR3 protein. The sample yields some 1.5 million distinct CDR3 sequences, roughly 27% seen once. The CDR3 is 18 residues long. The junction had 10 bases not matched to a gene; V was cut back by 4 bases and J by 0 bases. The germline V gene has CDR1 MGHRA and CDR2 YSYEKL. Regarding the study as a whole: Observed TCR beta diversity per million T cells went down as age went up. This fall followed a roughly linear course with age. Strong correlation existed between TCR beta diversity and naive T cell percentage.

Healthy Caucasian individuals from Russia aged about 6 to 90 served as donors. This clonotype appeared a single time. Antigen specificity is unknown. Sequences were obtained from blood. J is TRBJ1-4 and V is TRBV4-1; 8 bases agree with TRBD1. The TCR originated in a woman between 25 and 40 years old in good health. The CDR3: CASSRGQEGTSTNEKLFF. In nucleotides, the CDR3 is TGCGCCAGCAGCCGGGGACAGGAGGGCACCTCAACTAATGAAAAACTGTTTTTT.